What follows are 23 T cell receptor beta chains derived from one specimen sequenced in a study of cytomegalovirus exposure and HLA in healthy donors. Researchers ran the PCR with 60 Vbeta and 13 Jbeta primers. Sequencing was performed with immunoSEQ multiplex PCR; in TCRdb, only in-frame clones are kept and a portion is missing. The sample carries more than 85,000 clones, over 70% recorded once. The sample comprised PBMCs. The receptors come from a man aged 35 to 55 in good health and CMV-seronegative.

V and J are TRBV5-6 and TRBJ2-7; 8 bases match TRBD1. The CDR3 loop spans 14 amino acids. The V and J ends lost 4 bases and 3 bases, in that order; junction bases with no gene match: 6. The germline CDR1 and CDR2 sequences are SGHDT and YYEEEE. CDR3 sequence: CASSPGQGGYEQYF. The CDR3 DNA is TGTGCCAGCAGCCCCGGACAGGGTGGCTACGAGCAGTACTTC.

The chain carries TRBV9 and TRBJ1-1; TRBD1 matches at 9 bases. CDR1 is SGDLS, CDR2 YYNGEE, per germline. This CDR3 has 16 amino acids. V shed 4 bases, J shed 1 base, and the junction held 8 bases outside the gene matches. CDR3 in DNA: TGTGCCAGCAGCCCATTATCGGGACAGGGGAACACTGAAGCTTTCTTT. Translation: CASSPLSGQGNTEAFF.

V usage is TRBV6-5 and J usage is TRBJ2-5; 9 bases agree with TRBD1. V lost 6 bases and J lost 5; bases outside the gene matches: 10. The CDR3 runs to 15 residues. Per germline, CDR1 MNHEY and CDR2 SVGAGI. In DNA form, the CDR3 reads TGTGCCAGCAGCCCGGGACAGGGATTAAGGGAGACCCAGTACTTC. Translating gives CASSPGQGLRETQYF.

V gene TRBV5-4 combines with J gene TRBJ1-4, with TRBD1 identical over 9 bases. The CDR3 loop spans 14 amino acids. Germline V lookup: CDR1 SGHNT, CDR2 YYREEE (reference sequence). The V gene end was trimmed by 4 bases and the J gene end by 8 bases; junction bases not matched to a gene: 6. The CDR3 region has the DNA TGTGCCAGCAGCGTGGGACAGGGTCAAGAAAAACTGTTTTTT. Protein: CASSVGQGQEKLFF.

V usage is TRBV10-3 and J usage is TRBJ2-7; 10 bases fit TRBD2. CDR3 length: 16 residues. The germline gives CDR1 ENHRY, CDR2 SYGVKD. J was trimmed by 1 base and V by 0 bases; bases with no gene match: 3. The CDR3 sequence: CAISESNSGGSYEQYF. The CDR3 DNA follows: TGTGCCATCAGTGAGTCGAATAGCGGGGGGTCCTACGAGCAGTACTTC.

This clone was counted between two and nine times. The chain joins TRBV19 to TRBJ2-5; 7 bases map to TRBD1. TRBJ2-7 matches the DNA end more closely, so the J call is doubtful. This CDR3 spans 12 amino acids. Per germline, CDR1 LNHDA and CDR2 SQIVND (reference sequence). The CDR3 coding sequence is TGTGCCAGTGGACAGGCGAACTACGAGCAGTACTTC. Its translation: CASGQANYEQYF.

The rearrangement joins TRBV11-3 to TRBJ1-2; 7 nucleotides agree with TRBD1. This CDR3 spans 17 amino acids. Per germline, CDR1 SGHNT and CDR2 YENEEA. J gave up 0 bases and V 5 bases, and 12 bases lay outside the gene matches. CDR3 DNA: TGTGCCAGCAGCCGCCCAGGGGGTACGACAACTAACTATGGCTACACCTTC. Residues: CASSRPGGTTTNYGYTF.

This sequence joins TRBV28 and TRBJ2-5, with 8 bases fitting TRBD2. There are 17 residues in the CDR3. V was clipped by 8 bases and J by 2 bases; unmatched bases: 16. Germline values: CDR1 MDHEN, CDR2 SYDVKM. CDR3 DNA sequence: TGTGCCAGCCACCCGAGGATGGGGCGGGGGGTTCAAGAGACCCAGTACTTC. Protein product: CASHPRMGRGVQETQYF. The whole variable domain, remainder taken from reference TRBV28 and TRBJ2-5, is DVKVTQSSRYLVKRTGEKVFLECVQDMDHENMFWYRQDPGLGLRLIYFSYDVKMKEKGDIPEGYSVSREKKERFSLILESASTNQTSMYLCASHPRMGRGVQETQYFGPGTRLLVL.

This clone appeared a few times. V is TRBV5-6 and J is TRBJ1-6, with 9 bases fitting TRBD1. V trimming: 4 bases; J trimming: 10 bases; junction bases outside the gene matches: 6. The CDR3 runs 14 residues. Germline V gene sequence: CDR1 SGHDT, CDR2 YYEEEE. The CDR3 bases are TGTGCCAGCAGCCTGGGACAGGGTTCCTCACCCCTCCACTTT. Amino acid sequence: CASSLGQGSSPLHF.

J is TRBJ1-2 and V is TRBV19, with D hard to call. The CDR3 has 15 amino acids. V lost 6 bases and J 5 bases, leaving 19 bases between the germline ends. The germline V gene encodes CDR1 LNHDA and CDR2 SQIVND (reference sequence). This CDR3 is CASRPYTAREYGYTF. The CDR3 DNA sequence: TGTGCCAGTAGACCCTACACAGCTCGTGAGTATGGCTACACCTTC.

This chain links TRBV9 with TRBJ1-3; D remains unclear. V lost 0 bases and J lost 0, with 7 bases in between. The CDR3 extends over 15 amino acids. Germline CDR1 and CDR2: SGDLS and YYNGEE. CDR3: CASSVGPYSGNTIYF. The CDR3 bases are TGTGCCAGCAGCGTAGGTCCCTACTCTGGAAACACCATATATTTT.

Here the CDR3 DNA reads TGTGCCTGGAGGGGCACAGGGGGCGACGGCTACACCTTC. Translation gives CAWRGTGGDGYTF. The chain has TRBV30 and TRBJ1-2, with 9 bases fitting TRBD1. Germline V CDR1 and CDR2: GTSNPN, SVGIG (reference sequence). The CDR3 covers 13 residues. Trimming took 3 bases from V and 8 from J; bases not matched to a gene: 7.

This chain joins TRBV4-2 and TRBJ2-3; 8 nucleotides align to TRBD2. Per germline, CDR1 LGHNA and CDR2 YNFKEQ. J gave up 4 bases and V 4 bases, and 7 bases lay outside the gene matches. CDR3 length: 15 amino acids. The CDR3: CASSPNGLAADTQYF. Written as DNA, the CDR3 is TGTGCCAGCAGCCCAAACGGACTAGCTGCAGATACGCAGTATTTT.

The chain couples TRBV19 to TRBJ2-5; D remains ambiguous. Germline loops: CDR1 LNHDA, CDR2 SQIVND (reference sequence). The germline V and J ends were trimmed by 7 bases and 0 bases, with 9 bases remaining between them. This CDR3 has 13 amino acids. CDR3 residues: CASKEANQETQYF. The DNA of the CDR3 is TGTGCCAGTAAAGAGGCGAACCAAGAGACCCAGTACTTC.

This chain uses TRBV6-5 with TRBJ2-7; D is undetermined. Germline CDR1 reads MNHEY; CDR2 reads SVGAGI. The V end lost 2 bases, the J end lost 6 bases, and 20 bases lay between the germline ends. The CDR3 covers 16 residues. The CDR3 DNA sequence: TGTGCCAGCAGTTACGTCATTTCTCCCGCAGGTCTCGAGCAGTACTTC. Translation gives CASSYVISPAGLEQYF.

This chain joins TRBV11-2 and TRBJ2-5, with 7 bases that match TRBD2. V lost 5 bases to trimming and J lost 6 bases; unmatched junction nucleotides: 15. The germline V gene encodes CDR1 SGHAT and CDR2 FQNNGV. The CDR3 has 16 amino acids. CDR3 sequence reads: CASSPLERGHGKTQYF. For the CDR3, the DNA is TGTGCCAGCAGCCCCCTGGAGCGGGGCCACGGAAAGACCCAGTACTTC.

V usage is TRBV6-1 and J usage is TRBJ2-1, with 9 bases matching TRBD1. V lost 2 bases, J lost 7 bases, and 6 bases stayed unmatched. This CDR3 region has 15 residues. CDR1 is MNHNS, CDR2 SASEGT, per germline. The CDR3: CASSETGGFRNEQFF. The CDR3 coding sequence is TGTGCCAGCAGTGAAACAGGGGGCTTTAGGAATGAGCAGTTCTTC.

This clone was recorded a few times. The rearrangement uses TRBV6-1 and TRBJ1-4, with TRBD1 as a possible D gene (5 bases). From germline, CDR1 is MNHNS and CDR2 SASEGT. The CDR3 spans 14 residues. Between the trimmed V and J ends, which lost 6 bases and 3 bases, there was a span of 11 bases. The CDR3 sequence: CASRRQFSNEKLFF. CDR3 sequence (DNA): TGTGCCAGCAGGCGACAGTTCTCTAATGAAAAACTGTTTTTT.

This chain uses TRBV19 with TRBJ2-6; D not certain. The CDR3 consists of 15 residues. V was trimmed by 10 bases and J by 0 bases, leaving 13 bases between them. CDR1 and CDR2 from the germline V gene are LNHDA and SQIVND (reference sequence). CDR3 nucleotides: TGTGCCACCCGACAAGGCCACTCTGGGGCCAACGTCCTGACTTTC. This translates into CATRQGHSGANVLTF.

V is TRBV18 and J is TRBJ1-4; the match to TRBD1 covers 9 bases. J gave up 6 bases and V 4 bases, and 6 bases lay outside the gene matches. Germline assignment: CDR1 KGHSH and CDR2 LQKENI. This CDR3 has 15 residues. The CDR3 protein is CASSQHRGLDEKLFF. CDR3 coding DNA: TGTGCCAGCTCACAACACAGGGGGCTGGATGAAAAACTGTTTTTT.

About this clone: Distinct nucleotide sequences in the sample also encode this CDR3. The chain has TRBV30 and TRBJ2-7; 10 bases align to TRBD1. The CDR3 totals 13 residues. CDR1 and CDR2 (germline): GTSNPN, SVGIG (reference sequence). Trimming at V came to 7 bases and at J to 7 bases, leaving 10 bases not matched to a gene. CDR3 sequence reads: CALSGTGVREQYF. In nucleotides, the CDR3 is TGTGCCTTGTCCGGGACAGGGGTGAGGGAGCAGTACTTC.

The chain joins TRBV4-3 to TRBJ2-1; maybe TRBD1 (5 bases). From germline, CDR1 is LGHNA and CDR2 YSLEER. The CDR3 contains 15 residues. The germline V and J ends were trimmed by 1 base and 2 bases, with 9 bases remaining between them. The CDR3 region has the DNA TGCGCCAGCAGCCAAGGAAGGGGCCCCTACAATGAGCAGTTCTTC. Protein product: CASSQGRGPYNEQFF.

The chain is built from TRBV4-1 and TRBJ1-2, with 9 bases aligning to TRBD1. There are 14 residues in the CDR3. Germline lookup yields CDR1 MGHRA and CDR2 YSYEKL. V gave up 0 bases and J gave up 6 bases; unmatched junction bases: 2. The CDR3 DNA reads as TGCGCCAGCAGCCAAGAGGGACAGGGCGATGGCTACACCTTC. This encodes CASSQEGQGDGYTF.